These 22 T cell receptor beta chains were all obtained from the same sample, sequenced in a study of CD8+CD57+ T cells in acquired aplastic anemia. According to the study, genomic DNA was the template for TCR beta VDJ and CDR3 profiling. From the reads, TCRdb called clonotypes with MiXCR, one entry per CDR3 protein. The table lists about 400,000 distinct CDR3 sequences, 65% to 75% of them singletons. Input material: sorted CD4+, CD8+, or CD8+CD57+ T cells (not recorded which) from PBMCs. These receptors originate from a human donor in good health, serving as a control.

About this clonotype itself: Here the CDR3 omits its conserved ending phenylalanine or tryptophan, so a read error is the likely source. The rearrangement links TRBV11-2 to TRBJ1-1; no definite D call. CDR1 is SGHAT and CDR2 is FQNNGV in the germline V gene. The CDR3 contains 16 residues. The CDR3 spells CAGSFVYGVLDTEAFS. CDR3 bases: TGTGCCGGCAGCTTCGTTTATGGGGTTCTGGACACTGAAGCTTTCTCT.

On this clonotype itself: Since the CDR3 does not end with the conserved phenylalanine or tryptophan, this likely comes from a read error. The DNA is left out, because the CDR3 cannot be placed on it with certainty; the CDR3 is given as TCRdb lists it. J is TRBJ2-5 and V is TRBV10-3; the table's D call of TRBD1 was not tested on the DNA. Germline assignment: CDR1 ENHRY and CDR2 SYGVKD. The CDR3 is made up of 20 amino acids, end residues included. The CDR3 sequence: CAISELWARPVGNSPLHFGN.

In regard to this clonotype: Relative to the germline gene, one junction end is altered; a read error may explain this. The V call is TRBV2, the J call TRBJ2-6, with D perhaps TRBD1 or TRBD2 (5 bases each). CDR3 length equals 13 residues. Germline CDR1 is SNHLY and CDR2 is FYNNEI. CDR3 in DNA: TGTGCCAGCGGGAACGGGGCAGACAATGGCCACACCTTC. This codes for CASGNGADNGHTF.

V usage is TRBV6-2 or TRBV6-3 and J usage is TRBJ2-5; 8 bases agree with TRBD1. The CDR3 is 15 residues long. CDR1 and CDR2 (germline): MNHEY, SVGEGT. Losses at the gene ends were 6 bases for V and 4 bases for J; bases not matched to a gene: 10. The CDR3 spells CASSLAGTGRETQYF. The CDR3 coding sequence is TGTGCCAGCAGCCTTGCCGGGACAGGACGAGAGACCCAGTACTTC.

Turning to this clonotype: Mismatch with germline at one junction end may stem from a read error. This rearrangement joins TRBV7-3 to TRBJ2-2; 7 bases match TRBD1. The CDR3 consists of 15 residues. Germline V gives CDR1 SGHTA, CDR2 FQGTGA. CDR3 in amino acids: CASSRQGDGTGELFF. In nucleotides, the CDR3 is TGCGCCAGCAGCCGGCAGGGGGATGGCACCGGGGAGTTGTTTTTT.

This clonotype showed up many times. The CDR3 spells CASSYSRGGTEAFF. CDR3 nucleotide sequence: TGTGCCAGCAGTTATTCCAGGGGGGGCACTGAAGCTTTCTTT. The chain is built from TRBV5-8 and TRBJ1-1; 7 nucleotides match TRBD1. The germline CDR1 and CDR2 sequences are SGHTS and YDEGEE. V dropped 5 bases and J dropped 4; count of bases not matched to a gene: 8. This CDR3 contains 14 residues.

This clonotype was observed many times. This chain uses TRBV7-2 with TRBJ2-2; 8 bases map to TRBD1. The trim removed 5 bases at V and 7 bases at J, leaving 15 bases unmatched. The CDR3 spans 17 residues. From germline, CDR1 is SGHTA and CDR2 FQGNSA. CDR3: CASSREYQGANSGELFF. The CDR3 DNA reads TGTGCCAGCAGCCGAGAATATCAGGGGGCTAATAGCGGGGAGCTGTTTTTT.

In this sample, this clonotype turned up once. As the CDR3 is not closed by the conserved phenylalanine or tryptophan, this likely results from a read error. The limits of the CDR3 on the DNA are not certain, so only TCRdb's listed CDR3 is given. CDR3: CASSLGLPAQKY. The genes are TRBV7-2 and TRBJ2-7. The germline CDR1 and CDR2 sequences are SGHTA and FQGNSA. With termini counted, the CDR3 has 12 amino acids.

The sample holds one count of this clonotype. The junction and the germline gene differ at one end; a read error may be behind it. The chain has TRBV2 and TRBJ2-3, with 7 bases identical to TRBD2. CDR3 length: 12 amino acids. CDR1 is SNHLY and CDR2 is FYNNEI in the germline V gene. In DNA, the CDR3 is TGTGCCAGCAGTGTGCGCGGGGGTACGCAGTATTTC. Amino acids: CASSVRGGTQYF.

The chain joins TRBV20-1 to TRBJ2-1; D uncertain. Germline CDR1 reads DFQATT; CDR2 reads SNEGSKA (reference sequence). Deletions cut 6 bases from V and 5 bases from J, with 20 bases between. The CDR3 runs 15 residues. CDR3 amino acids: CSAQSDSGNNNEQFF. CDR3 nucleotide sequence: TGCAGTGCCCAGAGTGACTCTGGCAACAACAATGAGCAGTTCTTC.

This clonotype appeared once. The rearrangement uses TRBV7-3 and TRBJ1-3; D not resolved. V dropped 5 bases and J dropped 7 bases, with 15 bases sitting between them. This CDR3 has 14 amino acids. CDR1 is SGHTA, CDR2 FQGTGA, per germline. CDR3 region: CASSVRRMWNTIYF. The CDR3, as DNA: TGTGCCAGCAGCGTACGTAGAATGTGGAACACCATATATTTT.

A word on this clonotype: A junction boundary mismatches the germline segment, possibly from a read error. The V gene is TRBV10-3, the J gene TRBJ1-1; D remains ambiguous. The V gene's germline CDR1 is ENHRY and CDR2 SYGVKD. The CDR3 is 14 amino acids. For the CDR3, the DNA is TGTGCCATCAGTGAGTCGAGGACGAACACTGAAGCTTCCTTT. Protein: CAISESRTNTEASF.

This sequence joins TRBV15 and TRBJ2-7; D remains unclear. The CDR3 loop spans 14 amino acids. Trimming stripped 0 bases from V and 9 bases from J, with 15 bases between. Germline CDR1 reads LNHNV; CDR2 reads YYDKDF (reference sequence). The CDR3: CATSRDRATYTQYF. The CDR3 nucleotides read TGTGCCACCAGCAGAGATCGCGCCACCTATACGCAGTACTTC. The full variable domain, its missing parts supplied by reference TRBV15 and TRBJ2-7, is DAMVIQNPRYQVTQFGKPVTLSCSQTLNHNVMYWYQQKSSQAPKLLFHYYDKDFNNEADTPDNFQSRRPNTSFCFLDIRSPGLGDTAMYLCATSRDRATYTQYFGPGTRLTVT.

Concerning this clonotype itself: Compared with germline, one end of the junction differs, possibly owing to a read error. This chain uses TRBV5-1 with TRBJ2-7; no definite D call. From germline, CDR1 is SGHRS and CDR2 YFSETQ. The length of the CDR3 is 13 residues. CDR3 in DNA: TGTGCCAGCAGTTCCGACATGGGGTGCGAGCAGTACTTC. This translates into CASSSDMGCEQYF. The whole variable domain, remainder taken from reference TRBV5-1 and TRBJ2-7, is KAGVTQTPRYLIKTRGQQVTLSCSPISGHRSVSWYQQTPGQGLQFLFEYFSETQRNKGNFPGRFSGRQFSNSRSEMNVSTLELGDSALYLCASSSDMGCEQYFGPGTRLTVT.

With respect to this clonotype: The missing conserved phenylalanine or tryptophan at the end of this CDR3 makes a read error likely. Because the CDR3's place on the DNA is in doubt, the DNA is left out and the CDR3 is given as listed by TCRdb. The CDR3 protein is CASSQLTGEAQYFGP. The V gene is TRBV16, the J gene TRBJ2-3; the table's D call of TRBD2 was not tested on the DNA. CDR1 and CDR2 from the germline V gene are KGHSY and FQNENV. The CDR3 spans 15 residues, counting both ends.

The table lists this clonotype with many counts. This rearrangement joins TRBV20-1 to TRBJ1-2; 10 nucleotides agree with TRBD1. Germline trimming cut 5 bases from V and 1 base from J; bases unmatched to any gene: 4. Germline lookup yields CDR1 DFQATT and CDR2 SNEGSKA (reference sequence). The CDR3 loop spans 14 amino acids. CDR3 protein: CSARRTGGNYGYTF. In nucleotides, the CDR3 is TGCAGTGCTCGAAGGACAGGGGGTAACTATGGCTACACCTTC.

This clonotype has at least ten counts. The rearrangement joins TRBV12-3 or TRBV12-4 to TRBJ1-6; D remains ambiguous. Deletions cut 7 bases from V and 0 bases from J, with 7 bases between. The CDR3 is made up of 14 amino acids. This chain's CDR3 is CASNPSSYNSPLHF. The CDR3 nucleotides are TGTGCCAGCAACCCGAGCTCCTATAATTCACCCCTCCACTTT.

Comments on this clonotype: A much more abundant neighbour one base away suggests this may be a read error. The chain carries TRBV5-5 and TRBJ1-4, with D perhaps matching TRBD1 (5 bases). This CDR3 region has 13 residues. Looked up from germline, CDR1 is SGHKS and CDR2 is YYEKEE (reference sequence). The CDR3 loop is CASSSQGNETLFF. The CDR3 bases are TGTGCCAGCAGCTCCCAGGGAAATGAAACACTGTTTTTT.

The chain recombines TRBV5-4 with TRBJ2-1, with a tentative D call TRBD2 (6 bases). The CDR3 runs to 15 residues. Deletions cut 0 bases from V and 7 bases from J, with 14 bases between. CDR1 and CDR2 (germline): SGHNT, YYREEE (reference sequence). For the CDR3, the DNA is TGTGCCAGCAGCTTGGCCGCAGGCGGGGCTAATGAGCAGTTCTTC. Protein sequence: CASSLAAGGANEQFF.

On this clonotype: A read error is possible here, since a much larger clone lies one base away. The gene calls are TRBV9 and TRBJ1-6, with 7 bases lining up with TRBD1. The CDR3 has 14 residues. V trimming: 5 bases; J trimming: 13 bases; junction bases outside the gene matches: 12. Germline V gives CDR1 SGDLS, CDR2 YYNGEE. The CDR3 loop reads CASSPQQGSLPLHF. The CDR3 DNA sequence: TGTGCCAGCAGTCCTCAACAGGGGTCCCTTCCCCTCCACTTT.

This clonotype was counted a single time. The chain is built from TRBV7-8 and TRBJ1-6; D remains unclear. Germline CDR1 is SGHVS and CDR2 is FQNEAQ. This CDR3 is 16 amino acids long. Trimming shortened V by 5 bases and J by 16 bases, and 27 bases separated the two germline ends. The CDR3 region has the DNA TGTGCCAGCAGCCTGCGGAGCCACACAGATACTCCGTATCTCCACTTT. Protein: CASSLRSHTDTPYLHF.

This clonotype was detected ten times or more. The CDR3 here is CASSQELALVADTQYF. DNA of the CDR3: TGTGCCAGCAGCCAAGAACTCGCCCTAGTCGCAGATACGCAGTATTTT. The chain links TRBV3-1 to TRBJ2-3; D is undetermined. Germline V lookup: CDR1 LGHDT, CDR2 YNNKEL (reference sequence). The CDR3 covers 16 residues. Trimming took 0 bases from V and 4 from J, leaving 14 bases between them.